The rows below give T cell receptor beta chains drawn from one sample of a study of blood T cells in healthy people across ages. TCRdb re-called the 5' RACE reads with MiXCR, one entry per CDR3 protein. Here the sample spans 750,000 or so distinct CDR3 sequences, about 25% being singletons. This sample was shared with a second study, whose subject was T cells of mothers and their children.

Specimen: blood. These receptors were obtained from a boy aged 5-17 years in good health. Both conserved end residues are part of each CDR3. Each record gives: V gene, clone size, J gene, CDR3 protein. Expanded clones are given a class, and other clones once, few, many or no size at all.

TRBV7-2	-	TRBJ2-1	CASSSAGPMSNEQFF
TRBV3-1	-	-	CASSVGTSGRVFEQFF
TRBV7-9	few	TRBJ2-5	CASSSFYGTGGQETQYF
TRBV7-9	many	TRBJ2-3	CASSPAGTDTQYF
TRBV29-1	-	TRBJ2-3	CSVEDRGTSGTDTQYF
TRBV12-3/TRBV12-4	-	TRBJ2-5	CASSFPLAGGPETQYF
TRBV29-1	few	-	CSVVVGEQFF
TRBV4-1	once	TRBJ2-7	CASSQPGLSYEHYF
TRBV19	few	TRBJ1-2	CASSNGQTYGHTF
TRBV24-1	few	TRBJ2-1	CATSERDYNEQFF
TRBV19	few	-	CASSPGPHEQYF
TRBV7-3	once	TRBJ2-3	CASSWIGGGYF
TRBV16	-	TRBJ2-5	CASSRGRRQETQYF
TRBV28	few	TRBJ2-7	CASRSRGSARQYF
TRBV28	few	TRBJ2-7	CASSAPSGRQYEQYF
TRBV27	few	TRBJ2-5	CASTDRNSETQYF
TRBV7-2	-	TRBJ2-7	CASSFHAQADYEQYF
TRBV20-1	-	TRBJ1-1	CSARDTGQGTEAFF
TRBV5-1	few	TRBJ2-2	CASSPPSGVGVRGGELFF
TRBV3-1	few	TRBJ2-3	CASSPTSGGDTDTQYF
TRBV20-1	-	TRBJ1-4	CSAPEVPSGKLFF
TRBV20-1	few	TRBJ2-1	CSARGNLAGSSYNEQFF
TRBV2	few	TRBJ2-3	CASSEFLSGGSNTDTQYF
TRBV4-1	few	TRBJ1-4	CASSQIGVDRGGEKLFF
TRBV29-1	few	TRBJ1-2	CSVEKDDYGYTF
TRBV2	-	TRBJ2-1	CASSGYSPLNNEQFF
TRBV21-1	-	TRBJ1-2	CASSKARRAANYGYTF
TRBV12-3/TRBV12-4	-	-	CASRATGSNEQFF
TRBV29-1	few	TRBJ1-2	CSVVRTGGRAVNYGYTF
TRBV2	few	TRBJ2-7	CASSEFFEQYF
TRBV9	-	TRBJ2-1	CARLEAEGQGASNEQFF
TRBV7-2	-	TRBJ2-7	CASSPASGGSHEQYF
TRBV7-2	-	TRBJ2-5	CASSLTVPGIQETQYF
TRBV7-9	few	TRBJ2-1	CASSSVLTGEQFF
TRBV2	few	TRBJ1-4	CASKPDRDEKLFF
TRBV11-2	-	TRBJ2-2	CASSSGTITGELFF
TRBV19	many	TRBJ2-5	CASGTSGFQETQYF
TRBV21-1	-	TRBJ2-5	CASSKAGDAKETQYF
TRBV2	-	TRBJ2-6	CATGEGGTGANVLTF
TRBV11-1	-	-	CASGMGEEYEQYF
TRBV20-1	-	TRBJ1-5	CSARGAGGTETPNQPQHF
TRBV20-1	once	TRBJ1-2	CSARVLKNYGHTF
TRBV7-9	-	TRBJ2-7	CASSSPTDTLSYEQYF
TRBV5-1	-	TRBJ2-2	CASSSPEEPEGLAGVIGELFF
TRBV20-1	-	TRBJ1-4	CSARDFEGFGEKLFF
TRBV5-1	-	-	CASSHGVPYEQYF